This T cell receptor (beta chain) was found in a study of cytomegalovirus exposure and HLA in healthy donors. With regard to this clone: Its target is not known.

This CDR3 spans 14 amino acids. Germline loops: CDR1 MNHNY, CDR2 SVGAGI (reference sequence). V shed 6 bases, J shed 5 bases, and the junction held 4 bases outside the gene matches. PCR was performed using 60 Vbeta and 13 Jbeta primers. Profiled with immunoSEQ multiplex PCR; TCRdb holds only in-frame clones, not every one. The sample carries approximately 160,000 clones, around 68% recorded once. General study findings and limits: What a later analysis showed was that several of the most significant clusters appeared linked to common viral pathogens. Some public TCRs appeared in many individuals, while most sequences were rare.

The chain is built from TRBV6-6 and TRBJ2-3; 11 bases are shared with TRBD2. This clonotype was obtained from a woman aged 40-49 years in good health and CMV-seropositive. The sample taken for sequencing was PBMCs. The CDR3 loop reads CASRIAGGGDTQYF. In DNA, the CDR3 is TGTGCCAGCAGAATAGCGGGGGGGGGAGATACGCAGTATTTT.